This T cell receptor (beta chain) was found in a study of long-term antiretroviral therapy in people with HIV. They ran version v3.0 of the immunoSEQ assay at survey level. Sequencing was performed with immunoSEQ multiplex PCR; in TCRdb, only in-frame clones are kept and a portion is missing. In the table there are roughly 18,000 clones, around 82% of which are singletons. The CDR3 loop spans 17 amino acids. The ends were cut back, 0 bases at V and 0 bases at J, with 12 bases in the middle. The clonotype comes from a woman aged 25 to 45 with HIV. Specimen: unsorted PBMCs, collected 2.9 years after starting antiretroviral therapy. The rearrangement uses TRBV23-1 and TRBJ1-3; perhaps TRBD1 as D (6 bases). TRBV23-1 is marked as an open reading frame, function uncertain. The CDR3 nucleotides read TGCGCCAGCAGTCAATCAATATCGACAGGCTCTGGAAACACCATATATTTT. Its protein product is CASSQSISTGSGNTIYF.